This T cell receptor beta chain is from a study of blood T cell repertoires in COVID-19. Overall study context: Donors in the United States, Italy and Spain gave samples during acute or convalescent COVID-19. The cDNA or gDNA used as material had been derived from T cells, B-cell-depleted T cells, or PBMCs.

Per the original data handling: Reference gene primer amplification in the assay estimated nucleated cell counts. Sequenced by immunoSEQ multiplex PCR; TCRdb stores in-frame clones only, minus some. The V and J calls and clone size are taken from that table; D and trimming were inferred from the DNA. In the table there are hundreds of thousands of clones, roughly 86% of which are singletons. It was during active infection that Seattle patients were enrolled and then longitudinally followed. The sample was peripheral blood. The TCR sequence derives from a woman aged 25-40 years with COVID-19, enrolled during active disease.

CDR3 DNA: TGTGCCAGCCCACGGACTAGAGATGAGCAGTTCTTC. It specifies CASPRTRDEQFF. This chain connects TRBV2 to TRBJ2-1, with TRBD2 matching 7 bases. The CDR3 length is 12 residues. Germline V gene lookup returns CDR1 SNHLY and CDR2 FYNNEI. Trimming at V came to 8 bases and at J to 8 bases, leaving 6 bases not matched to a gene.